Below, one T cell receptor (beta chain) is given with its context. These data belong to a study of blood T cell repertoires in COVID-19. Measured with immunoSEQ multiplex PCR; TCRdb has only the in-frame clones, and not every one. This table has approximately 130,000 clones, roughly 89% appearing once. V lost 7 bases and J 12 bases, leaving 23 bases between the germline ends. The V gene's germline CDR1 is SGHNT and CDR2 YYREEE (reference sequence). CDR3 length equals 14 residues. The J gene is TRBJ2-1, the V gene TRBV5-4, with TRBD2 as a possible D gene (6 bases). Specimen: peripheral blood. The sequence derives from a woman aged 50 to 60 with acute or convalescent COVID-19. In DNA form, the CDR3 reads TGTGCCAGCTCCTCGGGGGATCGGACAATACCGCAGTTCTTC. It translates to CASSSGDRTIPQFF.